Listed below are T cell receptor beta chains from one sample, sequenced in a study of control samples from healthy donors and cancer patients. Produced via immunoSEQ multiplex PCR; TCRdb's table is partial and in-frame only. The sample shows about 140,000 clones, about 88% of them seen only once. The sample taken for sequencing was blood. The receptors come from a woman in her twenties or thirties in good health. CDR3s include the opening cysteine and the closing phenylalanine or tryptophan. The order of the fields is D gene, J gene, V gene, clone size, CDR3 protein, CDR3 DNA. A D gene is named only where the DNA matches it firmly. Clone size is shown for a subset of rows, as once, few, many or a class of expanded clone.

D: .
J: TRBJ1-4
V: TRBV5-1
size: .
CDR3: CASSLAGAEDEKLFF
DNA: TGCGCCAGCAGCTTGGCCGGGGCGGAAGATGAAAAACTGTTTTTT

D: .
J: TRBJ2-7
V: TRBV27
size: .
CDR3: CASSPPGGNRYEQYF
DNA: TGTGCCAGCAGTCCCCCCGGGGGAAATAGATACGAGCAGTACTTC

D: TRBD1
J: TRBJ1-1
V: TRBV3-1/TRBV3-2
size: .
CDR3: CASSRQGAWAEAFF
DNA: TGTGCCAGCAGCCGACAGGGGGCATGGGCTGAAGCTTTCTTT

D: .
J: TRBJ2-7
V: TRBV6-5
size: .
CDR3: CASRLDRHSYEQYF
DNA: TGTGCCAGCAGACTCGACAGACACTCCTACGAGCAGTACTTC

D: .
J: TRBJ1-4
V: TRBV19
size: .
CDR3: CASSKTRQEHHRFF
DNA: TGTGCCAGTAGTAAAACCCGACAGGAGCACCACCGGTTTTTT

D: .
J: TRBJ1-5
V: TRBV3-1/TRBV3-2
size: .
CDR3: CASSPGASNQPQHF
DNA: TGTGCCAGCAGCCCCGGGGCGAGCAATCAGCCCCAGCATTTT

D: .
J: TRBJ2-3
V: TRBV19
size: .
CDR3: CASSIREAGTDTQYF
DNA: TGTGCCAGTAGTATCAGGGAAGCGGGCACAGATACGCAGTATTTT

D: TRBD2
J: TRBJ2-1
V: TRBV18
size: .
CDR3: CASSPLAGSYNEQFF
DNA: TGTGCCAGCTCACCTCTAGCGGGGTCCTACAATGAGCAGTTCTTC

D: TRBD1
J: TRBJ2-7
V: TRBV27
size: .
CDR3: CASSWTTGQGYEQYF
DNA: TGTGCCAGCAGTTGGACTACGGGACAGGGTTACGAGCAGTACTTC

D: .
J: TRBJ1-1
V: TRBV5-4
size: .
CDR3: CASSAGTITRANTEAFF
DNA: TGTGCCAGCAGCGCGGGGACAATCACAAGGGCGAACACTGAAGCTTTCTTT

D: .
J: TRBJ1-6
V: TRBV25-1
size: .
CDR3: CASSDSLTREGSSPLHF
DNA: TGTGCCAGCAGTGATTCCCTCACTCGCGAAGGGAGTTCACCCCTCCACTTT

D: TRBD2
J: TRBJ2-6
V: TRBV30
size: .
CDR3: CAWSPRGDYLSGANVLTF
DNA: TGTGCCTGGAGTCCCCGAGGGGACTATCTTTCTGGGGCCAACGTCCTGACTTTC

D: .
J: TRBJ1-4
V: TRBV27
size: .
CDR3: CASSLQGWGEKLFF
DNA: TGTGCCAGCAGTTTACAGGGGTGGGGTGAAAAACTGTTTTTT

D: TRBD1
J: TRBJ1-1
V: TRBV13
size: .
CDR3: CASSFEPPDRGAEAFF
DNA: TGTGCCAGCAGCTTTGAACCGCCCGACAGGGGAGCTGAAGCTTTCTTT

D: .
J: TRBJ2-1
V: TRBV24-1
size: once
CDR3: CATSDFYSDSYNEQFF
DNA: TGTGCCACCAGTGATTTCTACTCTGACTCCTACAATGAGCAGTTCTTC

D: .
J: TRBJ1-6
V: TRBV6-1
size: once
CDR3: CASSEVVRDSPLHF
DNA: TGTGCCAGCAGTGAAGTCGTTAGAGATTCACCCCTCCACTTT

D: .
J: TRBJ1-1
V: TRBV18
size: .
CDR3: CASSLGSMNTEAFF
DNA: TGTGCCAGCTCACTGGGGAGCATGAACACTGAAGCTTTCTTT

D: .
J: TRBJ2-7
V: TRBV3-1/TRBV3-2
size: .
CDR3: CASSQDRGEQYF
DNA: TGTGCCAGCAGCCAAGATCGAGGCGAGCAGTACTTC

D: .
J: TRBJ2-1
V: TRBV25-1
size: .
CDR3: CASSIPRDGNNEQFF
DNA: TGTGCCAGCAGTATCCCGCGGGACGGTAACAATGAGCAGTTCTTC

D: .
J: TRBJ1-1
V: TRBV30
size: .
CDR3: CAWSRRTEAFF
DNA: TGTGCCTGGAGTAGGAGAACTGAAGCTTTCTTT

D: TRBD1
J: TRBJ1-4
V: TRBV28
size: .
CDR3: CASSNSGGTFF
DNA: TGTGCCAGCAGTAACTCAGGGGGTACGTTTTTT

D: .
J: TRBJ2-1
V: TRBV19
size: .
CDR3: CASRTVNEQFF
DNA: TGTGCCAGTAGGACGGTCAATGAGCAGTTCTTC

D: .
J: TRBJ2-6
V: TRBV27
size: .
CDR3: CASSLTWVRGSGANVLTF
DNA: TGTGCCAGCAGTTTAACTTGGGTCAGGGGCTCTGGGGCCAACGTCCTGACTTTC

D: .
J: TRBJ2-1
V: TRBV11-2
size: few
CDR3: CASSLRALAASYNEQFF
DNA: TGTGCCAGCAGCCTCCGGGCGTTAGCGGCCTCCTACAATGAGCAGTTCTTC

D: TRBD1
J: TRBJ2-3
V: TRBV5-1
size: .
CDR3: CASSLATGSTDTQYF
DNA: TGCGCCAGCAGCTTGGCGACAGGGAGCACAGATACGCAGTATTTT

D: .
J: TRBJ1-5
V: TRBV5-8
size: .
CDR3: CASSLGRDQPQHF
DNA: TGTGCCAGCAGCTTGGGGAGAGATCAGCCCCAGCATTTT

D: TRBD1
J: TRBJ1-5
V: TRBV19
size: once
CDR3: CASSMDRNQPQHF
DNA: TGTGCCAGTAGTATGGACAGGAATCAGCCCCAGCATTTT

D: .
J: TRBJ1-1
V: TRBV4-2
size: .
CDR3: CASSAGVGDTEAFF
DNA: TGTGCCAGCAGCGCAGGGGTGGGGGACACTGAAGCTTTCTTT

D: .
J: TRBJ2-7
V: TRBV6-5
size: few
CDR3: CASRTQGITYEQYF
DNA: TGTGCCAGCAGAACCCAGGGGATTACCTACGAGCAGTACTTC

D: .
J: TRBJ1-3
V: TRBV6-4
size: .
CDR3: CASSEGAGNTIYF
DNA: TGTGCCAGCAGCGAAGGTGCGGGAAACACCATATATTTT

D: .
J: TRBJ2-5
V: TRBV12-3/TRBV12-4
size: .
CDR3: CASSFVLETQYF
DNA: TGTGCCAGCAGTTTTGTACTAGAGACCCAGTACTTC

D: .
J: TRBJ1-3
V: TRBV6-5
size: .
CDR3: CASMAAGLGGNTIYF
DNA: TGTGCCAGCATGGCGGCAGGGTTGGGAGGAAACACCATATATTTT

D: .
J: TRBJ2-1
V: TRBV21-1
size: .
CDR3: CASSKVGRGPDNEQFF
DNA: TGTGCCAGCAGCAAAGTGGGGAGGGGGCCGGACAATGAGCAGTTCTTC

D: .
J: TRBJ2-3
V: TRBV9
size: .
CDR3: CASSGGTPSSTDTQYF
DNA: TGTGCCAGCAGCGGCGGAACACCGAGTTCCACAGATACGCAGTATTTT

D: .
J: TRBJ1-3
V: TRBV28
size: .
CDR3: CASSPTGGAGNTIYF
DNA: TGTGCCAGCAGCCCAACGGGAGGGGCTGGAAACACCATATATTTT

D: TRBD1
J: TRBJ2-7
V: TRBV5-4
size: .
CDR3: CASSTRQGATYEQYF
DNA: TGTGCCAGCAGCACCCGACAGGGGGCCACCTACGAGCAGTACTTC

D: .
J: TRBJ1-1
V: TRBV18
size: once
CDR3: CASSPSVNTEAFF
DNA: TGTGCCAGCTCACCCTCGGTGAATACTGAAGCTTTCTTT

D: TRBD1
J: TRBJ2-3
V: TRBV19
size: .
CDR3: CASSTGQGFVDTQYF
DNA: TGTGCCAGTAGTACCGGACAGGGGTTTGTCGATACGCAGTATTTT

D: .
J: TRBJ2-2
V: TRBV24-1
size: .
CDR3: CATSEGRSFNTGELFF
DNA: TGTGCCACCAGTGAGGGTAGGAGTTTCAACACCGGGGAGCTGTTTTTT

D: TRBD1
J: TRBJ2-2
V: TRBV19
size: .
CDR3: CASSDTGQFNTGELFF
DNA: TGTGCCAGTAGTGATACGGGACAGTTTAACACCGGGGAGCTGTTTTTT

D: TRBD2
J: TRBJ2-7
V: TRBV6-5
size: .
CDR3: CASSLTSGSSYEQYF
DNA: TGTGCCAGCAGTTTGACTAGCGGGAGCTCCTACGAGCAGTACTTC

D: TRBD1
J: TRBJ1-6
V: TRBV19
size: .
CDR3: CASSRDSKSPLHF
DNA: TGTGCCAGTAGCAGGGACAGCAAATCACCCCTCCACTTT

D: TRBD2
J: TRBJ2-2
V: TRBV25-1
size: .
CDR3: CASSALLGGTGELFF
DNA: TGTGCCAGCAGTGCCCTCCTGGGAGGGACCGGGGAGCTGTTTTTT

D: .
J: TRBJ1-6
V: TRBV28
size: .
CDR3: CASSFRANSPLHF
DNA: TGTGCCAGCAGTTTTAGGGCTAATTCACCCCTCCACTTT

D: TRBD2
J: TRBJ2-1
V: TRBV2
size: few
CDR3: CASSNSGSHNEQFF
DNA: TGTGCCAGCAGTAATAGCGGGTCCCACAATGAGCAGTTCTTC

D: .
J: TRBJ2-5
V: TRBV29-1
size: .
CDR3: CSVEVPFERVKLRETQYF
DNA: TGCAGCGTTGAAGTCCCTTTTGAGAGGGTAAAATTAAGAGAGACCCAGTACTTC

D: .
J: TRBJ1-5
V: TRBV7-9
size: .
CDR3: CASSLEPSSNQPQHF
DNA: TGTGCCAGCAGCTTAGAACCTTCTAGCAATCAGCCCCAGCATTTT

D: TRBD1
J: TRBJ1-4
V: TRBV28
size: .
CDR3: CASSTRTGLNEKLFF
DNA: TGTGCCAGCAGCACGAGGACAGGGTTGAATGAAAAACTGTTTTTT

D: .
J: TRBJ1-6
V: TRBV9
size: .
CDR3: CASSVEWTADSPLHF
DNA: TGTGCCAGCAGCGTAGAATGGACAGCAGATTCACCCCTCCACTTT

D: TRBD1
J: TRBJ2-7
V: TRBV10-3
size: .
CDR3: CAIRALDRGSYEQYF
DNA: TGTGCCATCAGGGCCTTAGACAGGGGCTCCTACGAGCAGTACTTC

D: .
J: TRBJ2-7
V: TRBV6-5
size: once
CDR3: CASRLTGPGEQYF
DNA: TGTGCCAGCAGGTTGACGGGACCTGGCGAGCAGTACTTC

D: .
J: TRBJ1-6
V: TRBV5-6
size: once
CDR3: CASNEGSRSPLHF
DNA: TGTGCCAGCAACGAGGGATCTCGGTCACCCCTCCACTTT

D: TRBD2
J: TRBJ2-1
V: TRBV7-8
size: once
CDR3: CASSRGVGEQFF
DNA: TGTGCCAGCAGCCGGGGGGTCGGTGAGCAGTTCTTC

D: .
J: TRBJ2-1
V: TRBV6-1
size: .
CDR3: CASSDIRSWRNEQFF
DNA: TGTGCCAGCAGTGATATCAGGAGCTGGCGCAATGAGCAGTTCTTC

D: .
J: TRBJ2-5
V: TRBV6-5
size: .
CDR3: CASSPNRETQYF
DNA: TGTGCCAGCAGCCCGAATCGGGAGACCCAGTACTTC

D: TRBD2
J: TRBJ2-3
V: TRBV5-1
size: .
CDR3: CASSLEGTSGRTDTQYF
DNA: TGCGCCAGCAGCTTGGAGGGGACTAGCGGACGCACAGATACGCAGTATTTT

D: .
J: TRBJ1-5
V: TRBV5-6
size: .
CDR3: CASSPTARDVSNQPQHF
DNA: TGTGCCAGCAGCCCAACCGCTCGGGACGTTAGCAATCAGCCCCAGCATTTT